A selection of T cell receptor beta chains follows, all from one sample in a study of beta chain features in type 1 diabetes. Libraries were prepared by immunoSEQ multiplex PCR; TCRdb keeps only in-frame clonotypes and omits some of them. Counted here are tens of thousands of clones, nearly 50% occurring once; the ten biggest clones make up roughly 0.7%. The sample was central memory CD4+ T cells from blood. These receptor sequences come from a man aged 25 to 40 with type 1 diabetes. CDR3s include the opening cysteine and the closing phenylalanine or tryptophan. D genes are given only for firm matches. The listing skips clone size in some rows; elsewhere it reads once, few, many or a size class.

j_call clone_size d_call v_call cdr3_nt cdr3_aa
TRBJ1-2 few TRBD1 TRBV7-2 TGTGCCAGCAGCACGAGAACAGGGGGCGACGCTTACAACTATGGCTACACCTTC CASSTRTGGDAYNYGYTF
TRBJ2-7 . TRBD1 TRBV6-6 TGTGCCAGCAGCGGACAGGGATCCTACGAGCAGTACTTC CASSGQGSYEQYF
TRBJ1-6 few . TRBV6-6 TGTGCCAGCAGTTACACAGGGCAGGGTAATTCACCCCTCCACTTT CASSYTGQGNSPLHF
TRBJ2-3 . . TRBV6-6 TGTGCCAGCAGTTACCCGACTGCTCTCGACACAGATACGCAGTATTTT CASSYPTALDTDTQYF
TRBJ1-2 . TRBD1 TRBV11-3 TGTGCCAGCAGCCGTCAGGGGGTCTCTGGCTACACCTTC CASSRQGVSGYTF
TRBJ1-1 . . TRBV25-1 TGTGCCAGCAGTGCCACAGGGAACACTGAAGCTTTCTTT CASSATGNTEAFF
TRBJ1-3 . . TRBV2 TGTGCCAGCGGGGCATCTGGAAACACCATATATTTT CASGASGNTIYF
TRBJ1-6 . . TRBV5-6 TGTGCCAGCAGCTTGGGCCCGAGCTCCTATAATTCACCCCTCCACTTT CASSLGPSSYNSPLHF
TRBJ2-1 . . TRBV5-1 TGCGCCAGCAGCTTGGGGTTAACTACACACTCCTACAATGAGCAGTTCTTC CASSLGLTTHSYNEQFF
TRBJ1-3 . . TRBV6-5 TGTGCCAGCACCCATTCTACAGGGACCATATATTTT CASTHSTGTIYF
TRBJ1-4 . . TRBV2 TGTGCCAGCAGTGGCGGGGAAAAACTGTTTTTT CASSGGEKLFF
TRBJ1-5 few TRBD1 TRBV29-1 TGCAGCGTTTGGGGGACGGGGACAGGGGGCAATCAGCCCCAGCATTTT CSVWGTGTGGNQPQHF
TRBJ1-2 . TRBD1 TRBV5-1 TGCGCCAGCAGCTTGCAGGGGGATGGCTACACCTTC CASSLQGDGYTF
TRBJ2-1 . TRBD1 TRBV5-1 TGCGCCAGCAGCTTGGAGGGGGCCCTTAACAATGAGCAGTTCTTC CASSLEGALNNEQFF
TRBJ1-1 . . TRBV7-2 TGTGCCAGCAGCTTAAACAGGAACACTGAAGCTTTCTTT CASSLNRNTEAFF
TRBJ1-4 few . TRBV29-1 TGCAGCGTCTGGATCCTTGCCGGCGGTGAAAAACTGTTTTTT CSVWILAGGEKLFF
TRBJ1-2 few . TRBV30 TGTGCCTGGAGACAGACCCTCTATGGCTACACCTTC CAWRQTLYGYTF
TRBJ2-7 . TRBD1 TRBV29-1 TGCAGCGCTACGGGACAGGGGGCCCCGGGGGAGCAGTACTTC CSATGQGAPGEQYF
TRBJ1-6 once TRBD1 TRBV27 TGTGCCAGCAGTTCGACAGGGGGTAGAAATTCACCCCTCCACTTT CASSSTGGRNSPLHF
TRBJ2-1 . TRBD2 TRBV6-5 TGTGCCAGCAGTTACCAGCGGGGGGGCCATGAGCAGTTCTTC CASSYQRGGHEQFF
TRBJ2-5 few TRBD1 TRBV9 TGTGCCAGCAGCGTTACCCAAGGGACAGCGCAAGAGACCCAGTACTTC CASSVTQGTAQETQYF
TRBJ2-5 . . TRBV6-6 TGTGCCAGCAGTTATAAAGAGACCCAGTACTTC CASSYKETQYF
TRBJ1-2 . . TRBV2 TGTGCCAGCCAGGCCAACTATGGCTACACCTTC CASQANYGYTF
TRBJ2-1 . . TRBV2 TGTGCCAGCAGCCCCGACTACCTCAATGAGCAGTTCTTC CASSPDYLNEQFF
TRBJ1-2 few TRBD1 TRBV12-5 TGTGCTAGTGGTTTGGGGGACAGAAACTATGGCTACACCTTC CASGLGDRNYGYTF
TRBJ2-1 . TRBD2 TRBV5-1 TGCGCCAGCAGCTTGGTCCTAGCGGTGGAGGGGAATGAGCAGTTCTTC CASSLVLAVEGNEQFF
TRBJ2-3 few . TRBV19 TGTGCCAGTAGTTCCGGGATGGGAACAGATACGCAGTATTTT CASSSGMGTDTQYF
TRBJ1-2 few . TRBV4-1 TGCGCCAGCAGCCAAGATCCCAGGGGAACACACTATGGCTACACCTTC CASSQDPRGTHYGYTF
TRBJ1-1 few TRBD1 TRBV6-6 TGTGCCAGCAGTGATAGTCACAGGGGCACTGAAGCTTTCTTT CASSDSHRGTEAFF
TRBJ1-6 . TRBD1 TRBV6-1 TGTGCCAGCAGAACGGGACAGCATAATTCACCCCTCCACTTT CASRTGQHNSPLHF
TRBJ2-3 . TRBD1 TRBV18 TGTGCCAGCTCACCAGACAGGGCACGAGATACGCAGTATTTT CASSPDRARDTQYF
TRBJ1-1 . TRBD1 TRBV11-2 TGTGCCAGCAGCTTTAAATCCAGCGGACAGGGCACTGAAGCTTTCTTT CASSFKSSGQGTEAFF
TRBJ2-3 once . TRBV29-1 TGCAGCGTTGAGCAGAACACAGATACGCAGTATTTT CSVEQNTDTQYF
TRBJ2-3 . TRBD2 TRBV9 TGTGCCAGCAGCCTCGGGACTAGCGGGGGGTCAGATACGCAGTATTTT CASSLGTSGGSDTQYF
TRBJ1-1 . . TRBV7-2 TGTGCCAGCAGTCGACAGACGAACACTGAAGCTTTCTTT CASSRQTNTEAFF
TRBJ2-7 few . TRBV7-9 TGTGCCAGCAGCTTCTACCCCGGCGCGGGGGAGCAGTACTTC CASSFYPGAGEQYF
TRBJ2-7 . . TRBV10-2 TGCGTCTCTAAACGGGATCCCTACGAGCAGTACTTC CVSKRDPYEQYF
TRBJ1-2 few . TRBV6-1 TGTGCCAGCAGTGGGGCCAGGCTTGCCTATGGCTACACCTTC CASSGARLAYGYTF
TRBJ1-2 few . TRBV27 TGTGCCAGCAGTTTAAAGGGGCGGGAAGGCTACACCTTC CASSLKGREGYTF
TRBJ2-1 . . TRBV2 TGTGCCAGCAGGTCTACAGGGAGCTCCTACAATGAGCAGTTCTTC CASRSTGSSYNEQFF
TRBJ2-7 . . TRBV4-1 TGCGCCAGCAGCCAAGTAGTGAAGGTACGGGACGAGCAGTACTTC CASSQVVKVRDEQYF
TRBJ1-4 . . TRBV7-7 TGTGCTAGCAGCTCATCCCTACAGGGCACGTATAACGAAAAACTGTTTTTT CASSSSLQGTYNEKLFF
TRBJ2-5 few . TRBV2 TGTGCCAGCAGGGCGGACAGTCAAGAGACCCAGTACTTC CASRADSQETQYF
TRBJ2-2 . TRBD1 TRBV16 TGTGCCAGCAGCCAATCGAGGACAGGGGCGGCCGGGGAGCTGTTTTTT CASSQSRTGAAGELFF
TRBJ2-2 once . TRBV6-5 TGTGCCAGCAGTTACACATTCACCGGGGAGCTGTTTTTT CASSYTFTGELFF
TRBJ1-1 few . TRBV6-6 TGTGCCAGCAGTTACTCCGTGAACACTGAAGCTTTCTTT CASSYSVNTEAFF
TRBJ2-1 . . TRBV7-9 TGTGCCAGCAGCAACCCTTTAGGAGCCGGCGGGATGGGCAGCCAGCAGTTCTTC CASSNPLGAGGMGSQQFF
TRBJ1-1 . . TRBV15 TGTGCCACCAGCAGAGCCAAGAACACTGAAGCTTTCTTT CATSRAKNTEAFF
TRBJ2-5 . TRBD1 TRBV7-2 TGTGCCAGCCAGACAGGGGACACGGAGACCCAGTACTTC CASQTGDTETQYF
TRBJ1-1 . TRBD1 TRBV6-5 TGTGCCAGCAGATTTCCCGGGACAGGGGGCGAAGCTTTCTTT CASRFPGTGGEAFF
TRBJ1-2 few . TRBV4-2 TGTGCCAGCAGCCAAGATCGGAGGAGGGACAACTATGGCTACACCTTC CASSQDRRRDNYGYTF
TRBJ2-3 . TRBD1 TRBV6-6 TGTGCCAGCAGCCTAGGGACAGGGGCAATGGATACGCAGTATTTT CASSLGTGAMDTQYF
TRBJ1-1 few . TRBV30 TGTGCCTGGAGTACTAAGAACACTGAAGCTTTCTTT CAWSTKNTEAFF
TRBJ1-3 . TRBD1 TRBV2 TGTGCCAGCAGTAGGGACAGGGGGGGAAACACCATATATTTT CASSRDRGGNTIYF
TRBJ1-2 . TRBD1 TRBV18 TGTGCCAGCTCACCACCGGCCGGGAGGGACAGGGGTTCGCACTATGGCTACACCTTC CASSPPAGRDRGSHYGYTF
TRBJ2-1 few TRBD2 TRBV28 TGTGCCAGCAGTTCCATAGCGGGAGGGATCTACAATGAGCAGTTCTTC CASSSIAGGIYNEQFF
TRBJ2-1 . . TRBV6-5 TGTGCCATCTCGACAGGCCCCTACAATGAGCAGTTCTTC CAISTGPYNEQFF
TRBJ1-2 . . TRBV10-2 TGCGCCAGCAGTGAGTCGATAGGTCAGGGGCCGGATGGCTACACCTTC CASSESIGQGPDGYTF
TRBJ2-4 . TRBD1 TRBV6-1 TGTGCCAGCAGTGAGGGACAGTTCAAAAACATTCAGTACTTC CASSEGQFKNIQYF
TRBJ2-7 . TRBD1 TRBV5-1 TGCGCCAGCAGGCCGGGACAGGGTCATCCAGGCGAGCAGTACTTC CASRPGQGHPGEQYF